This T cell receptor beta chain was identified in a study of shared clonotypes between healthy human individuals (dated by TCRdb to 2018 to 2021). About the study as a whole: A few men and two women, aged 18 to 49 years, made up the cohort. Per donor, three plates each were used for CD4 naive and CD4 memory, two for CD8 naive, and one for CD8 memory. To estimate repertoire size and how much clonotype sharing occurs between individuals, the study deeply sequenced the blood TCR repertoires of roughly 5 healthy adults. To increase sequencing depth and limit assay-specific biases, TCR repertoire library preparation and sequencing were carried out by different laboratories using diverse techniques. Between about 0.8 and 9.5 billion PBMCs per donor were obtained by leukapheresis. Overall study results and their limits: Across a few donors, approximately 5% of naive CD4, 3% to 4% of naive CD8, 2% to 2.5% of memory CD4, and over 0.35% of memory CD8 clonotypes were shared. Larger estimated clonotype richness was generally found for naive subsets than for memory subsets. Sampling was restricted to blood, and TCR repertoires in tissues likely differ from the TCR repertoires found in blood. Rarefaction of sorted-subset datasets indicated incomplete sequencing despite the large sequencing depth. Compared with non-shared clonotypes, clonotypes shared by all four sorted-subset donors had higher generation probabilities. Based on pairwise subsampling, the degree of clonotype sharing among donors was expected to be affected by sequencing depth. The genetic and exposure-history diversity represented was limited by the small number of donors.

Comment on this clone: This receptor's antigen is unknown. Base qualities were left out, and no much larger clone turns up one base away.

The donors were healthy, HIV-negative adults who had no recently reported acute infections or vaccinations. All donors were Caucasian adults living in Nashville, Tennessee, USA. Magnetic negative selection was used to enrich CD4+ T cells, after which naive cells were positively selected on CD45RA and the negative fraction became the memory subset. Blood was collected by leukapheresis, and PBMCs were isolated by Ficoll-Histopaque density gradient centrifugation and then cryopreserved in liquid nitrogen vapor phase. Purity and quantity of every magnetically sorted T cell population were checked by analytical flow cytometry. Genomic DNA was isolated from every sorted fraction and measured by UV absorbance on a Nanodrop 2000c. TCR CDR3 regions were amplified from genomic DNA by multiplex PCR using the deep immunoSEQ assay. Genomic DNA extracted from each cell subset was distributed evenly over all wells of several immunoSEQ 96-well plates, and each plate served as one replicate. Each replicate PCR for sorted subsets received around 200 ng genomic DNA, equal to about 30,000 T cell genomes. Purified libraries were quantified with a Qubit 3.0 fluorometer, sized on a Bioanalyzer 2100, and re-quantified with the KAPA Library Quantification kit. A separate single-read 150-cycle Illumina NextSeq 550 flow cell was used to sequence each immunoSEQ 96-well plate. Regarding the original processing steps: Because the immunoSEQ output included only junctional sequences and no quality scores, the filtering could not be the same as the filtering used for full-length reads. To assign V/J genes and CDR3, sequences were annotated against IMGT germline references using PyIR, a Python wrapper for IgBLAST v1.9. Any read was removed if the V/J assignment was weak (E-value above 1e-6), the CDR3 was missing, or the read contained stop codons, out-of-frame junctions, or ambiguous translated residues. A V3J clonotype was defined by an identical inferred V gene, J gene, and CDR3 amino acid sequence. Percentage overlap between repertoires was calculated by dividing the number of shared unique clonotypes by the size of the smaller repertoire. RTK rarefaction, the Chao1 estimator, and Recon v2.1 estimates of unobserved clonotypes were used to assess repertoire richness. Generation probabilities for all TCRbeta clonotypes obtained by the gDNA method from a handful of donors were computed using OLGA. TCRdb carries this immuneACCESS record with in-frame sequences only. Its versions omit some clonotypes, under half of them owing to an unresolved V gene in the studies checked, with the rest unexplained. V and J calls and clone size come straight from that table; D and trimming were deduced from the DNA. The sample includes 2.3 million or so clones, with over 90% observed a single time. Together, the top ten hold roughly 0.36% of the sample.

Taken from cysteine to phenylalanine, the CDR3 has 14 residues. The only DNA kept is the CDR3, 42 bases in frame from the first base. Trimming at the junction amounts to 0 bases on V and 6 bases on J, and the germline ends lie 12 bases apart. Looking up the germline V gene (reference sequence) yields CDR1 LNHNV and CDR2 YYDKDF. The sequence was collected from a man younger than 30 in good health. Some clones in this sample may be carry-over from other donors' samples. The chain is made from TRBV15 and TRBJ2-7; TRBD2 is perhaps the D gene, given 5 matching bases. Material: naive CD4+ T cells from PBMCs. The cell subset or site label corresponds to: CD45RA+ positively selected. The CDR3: CATSRDPLRVEQYF. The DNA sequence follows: TGTGCCACCAGCAGAGACCCCCTGAGGGTCGAGCAGTACTTC.